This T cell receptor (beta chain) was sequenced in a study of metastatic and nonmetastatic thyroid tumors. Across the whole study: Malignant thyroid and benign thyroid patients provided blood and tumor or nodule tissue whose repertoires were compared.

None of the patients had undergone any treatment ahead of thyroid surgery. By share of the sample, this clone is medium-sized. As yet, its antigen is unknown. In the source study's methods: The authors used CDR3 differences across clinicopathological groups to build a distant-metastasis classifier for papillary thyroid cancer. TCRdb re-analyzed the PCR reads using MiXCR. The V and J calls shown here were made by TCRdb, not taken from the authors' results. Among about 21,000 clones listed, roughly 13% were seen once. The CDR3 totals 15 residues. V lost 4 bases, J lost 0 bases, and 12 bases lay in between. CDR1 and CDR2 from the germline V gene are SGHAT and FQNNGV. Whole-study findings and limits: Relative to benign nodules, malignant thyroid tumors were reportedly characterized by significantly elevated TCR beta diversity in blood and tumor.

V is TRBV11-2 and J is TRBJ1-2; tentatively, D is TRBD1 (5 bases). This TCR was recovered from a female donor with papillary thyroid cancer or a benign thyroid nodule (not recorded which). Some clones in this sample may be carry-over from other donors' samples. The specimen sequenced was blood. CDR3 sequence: CASSWGSGSNYGYTF. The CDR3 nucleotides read TGTGCCAGCAGCTGGGGGTCCGGATCTAACTATGGCTACACCTTC.